This TCR beta chain was retrieved from a study of shared clonotypes between healthy human individuals. The CDR3 length is 13 residues. The germline gives CDR1 SQVTM, CDR2 ANQGSEA. Deletions cut 2 bases from V and 1 base from J, with 8 bases between. TCRdb keeps only in-frame clones here, not all; method: immunoSEQ multiplex PCR. Counted here are about 2.3 million clones, 85% to 95% occurring once; the ten biggest clones make up 0.37%. Memory CD4+ cells were the fraction left after CD45RA+ naive selection. Sequenced input: naive CD4+ T cells from PBMCs. Described subset: CD45RA+ positively selected. The gene calls are TRBV29-1 and TRBJ2-5; D call uncertain. The receptor comes from a man between 18 and 29 years old in good health. Some clones in this sample may be carry-over from other donors' samples. The CDR3 sequence: CSVERLRQETQYF. In nucleotides, the CDR3 is TGCAGCGTTGAACGACTGCGCCAAGAGACCCAGTACTTC.